This TCR beta chain was found in a study of T cells after yellow fever vaccination (dated by TCRdb to about 2019). Context from the whole study: The SMART-Seq v4 Ultra Low Input RNA kit was used to prepare libraries from fractions with low cell numbers. To track T-cell clones before and after primary and booster YFV17D yellow fever vaccination, bulk TCR alpha and beta repertoires were sequenced longitudinally. Two healthy male donors made up the cohort, one aged 18 to 29 years and the other aged 30 to 39 years. Bulk PBMC replicates and cell subsets were isolated from blood drawn at multiple timepoints before and after both primary and secondary immunization.

TCR cDNA was made using 5'RACE template switching, a step that added a universal primer site and unique molecular identifiers. cDNA synthesis was primed from both the TCR alpha and TCR beta constant segments. Library amplification used two PCR steps, and the second PCR step added sample barcodes and sequencing adapters. Sequencing of libraries was done on Illumina HiSeq 2500 (2x100 bp) or NovaSeq (2x150 bp). In the authors' own workflow: Reads were demultiplexed and collapsed into UMI consensus sequences with MIGEC, and V(D)J alignment was performed with MiXCR. Using edgeR on replicate PBMC samples, clonotypes were called vaccine-responding if FDR was below 0.01 and the log2 fold change was above 5 up to day 15. Bulk clonotypes were assigned CD4 or CD8 identity according to which sequenced CD4 or CD8 repertoire held them at higher abundance. The public reads were run again by TCRdb, first through fastp at Q25 and then through MiXCR, and only productive beta chains were kept. One record per CDR3 amino acid sequence lists the most common genes and DNA. TCRdb, not the original authors, processed these V and J calls. This sample lists over 150,000 distinct CDR3 sequences; less than 9% were detected once. Under 3% of the sample is taken by the ten largest.

CDR1 and CDR2 are drawn from the germline V gene: MNHEY, SVGAGI. The CDR3 starts with the cysteine, ends with the phenylalanine, and has 15 residues. Just CDR3 DNA is preserved here, 45 bases in frame from base 1. V is clipped by 2 bases and J by 2 bases, and the sequence between their germline boundaries is 7 bases long. This clonotype showed up many times. Its antigen specificity is not known. The sample holds no much larger clone one base away, and base qualities are not on file. The paper as a whole reports these results and caveats: The study included only two donors, which limits how far the findings can be generalized. FACS-sorted repertoires could contain abundant contaminating clonotypes from the bulk population, so computational filtering was required. A small share of clonotypes was detected in both CD4 and CD8 compartments, with the overlap likely arising from convergent recombination. Most clones expanded after primary vaccination (almost 97% of CD4 and roughly 90% of CD8) were re-detected after the booster, suggesting that broad memory maintenance occurred. Compared with the primary T-cell response, the secondary T-cell response was faster but weaker, reaching its peak on day 5 rather than on day 15.

What this sample's treatment or condition label stands for: live attenuated yellow fever vaccine strain. PBMCs were isolated from peripheral blood using a standard Ficoll-Paque protocol. CD4 and CD8 T-cell fractions were isolated with Dynabeads CD4 and CD8 positive selection kits. RNA was extracted with TriZol from bulk PBMCs, CD4 and CD8 fractions, and dextramer-positive and dextramer-negative fractions. Here the sequenced sample was CD4+ T cells sorted from PBMCs, taken more than 4 days after the first yellow fever vaccination. The chain was built from TRBV6-5 and TRBJ1-6, with an unclear D gene assignment. This clonotype originated in a man between 18 and 29 years old who received the YFV17D yellow fever vaccine. CDR3 reads: CASSYPFAYNSPLHF. The DNA sequence reads TGTGCCAGCAGTTACCCGTTCGCCTATAATTCACCCCTCCACTTT.